The 15 T cell receptor beta chains given below trace back to one sample, sequenced in a study of blood T cells in healthy people across ages. Sample-barcoded 5' priming and a J-beta primer mix drove a second PCR of roughly 7 to 11 cycles. TCRdb reprocessed the 5' RACE reads via MiXCR and lists one record per CDR3 protein. The data hold 890,000 or so distinct CDR3 sequences, with roughly 60% observed a single time. The sequencing input was blood. The source of these receptors is a man between 25 and 39 years old in good health.

J is TRBJ2-4 and V is TRBV4-3, with 13 bases matching TRBD2. CDR1 LGHNA and CDR2 YSLEER come from the germline V gene. The CDR3 has 15 amino acids. V lost 4 bases, J lost 7 bases, and 4 bases stayed unmatched. The DNA for the CDR3 is TGCGCCAGCAGCCGCGGACTAGCGGGAGAGAACATTCAGTACTTC. Protein: CASSRGLAGENIQYF.

This clonotype was seen more than once but under ten times. J is TRBJ2-3 and V is TRBV30; possibly TRBD1 for D (5 bases). The germline V gene encodes CDR1 GTSNPN and CDR2 SVGIG (reference sequence). There are 9 residues in the CDR3. V lost 8 bases and J 9 bases, leaving 9 bases between the germline ends. CDR3 sequence: CAPRETQYF. As DNA, the CDR3 is TGTGCCCCCAGGGAAACGCAGTATTTT.

The V call is TRBV20-1, the J call TRBJ1-6; 7 nucleotides match TRBD1. The CDR3 extends over 15 amino acids. Looked up from germline, CDR1 is DFQATT and CDR2 is SNEGSKA (reference sequence). Losses at the gene ends were 2 bases for V and 6 bases for J; bases not matched to a gene: 7. The CDR3 DNA is TGCAGTGCTAGATACAGGGGCCAAACTAATTCACCCCTCCACTTT. This translates into CSARYRGQTNSPLHF.

J is TRBJ2-5 and V is TRBV29-1, with D tentatively TRBD1 (6 bases). CDR1 is SQVTM and CDR2 is ANQGSEA in the germline V gene. This CDR3 region has 13 residues. V was shortened by 7 bases and J by 4 bases, with 16 bases between the two germline ends. The CDR3, as DNA: TGCAGCGAAGGCAGGGGCGGAGGAGAGACCCAGTACTTC. As protein: CSEGRGGGETQYF. Full variable domain (missing parts from reference TRBV29-1 and TRBJ2-5): SAVISQKPSRDICQRGTSLTIQCQVDSQVTMMFWYRQQPGQSLTLIATANQGSEATYESGFVIDKFPISRPNLTFSTLTVSNMSPEDSSIYLCSEGRGGGETQYFGPGTRLLVL.

The CDR3 loop is CASSYSPTSDQETQYF. The CDR3 nucleotides read TGTGCCAGCAGTTACTCCCCGACTAGCGATCAAGAGACCCAGTACTTC. The chain has TRBV6-5 and TRBJ2-5; 8 nucleotides line up with TRBD2. V shed 0 bases and J 2 bases; nucleotides not matched to a gene: 5. This CDR3 comprises 16 residues. Germline V lookup: CDR1 MNHEY, CDR2 SVGAGI.

The chain carries TRBV4-2 and TRBJ2-3, with 12 bases fitting TRBD1. Germline-derived CDR1 and CDR2 are LGHNA and YNFKEQ. V was pared by 0 bases and J by 4 bases, with 11 bases of the junction left unmatched. The CDR3 extends over 19 amino acids. The CDR3: CASSQERGQGAMHADTQYF. The DNA of the CDR3 is TGTGCCAGCAGCCAAGAACGGGGACAGGGGGCTATGCACGCAGATACGCAGTATTTT.

In this sample, this clonotype turned up a few times. This chain uses TRBV20-1 with TRBJ2-7; D is possibly TRBD1 or TRBD2 (5 bases each). V was clipped by 6 bases and J by 7 bases, with 19 bases between them. This CDR3 contains 13 residues. Looked up from germline, CDR1 is DFQATT and CDR2 is SNEGSKA (reference sequence). The CDR3 is CSADTLAGNEQYF. CDR3 nucleotides: TGCAGTGCGGACACTTTGGCGGGCAATGAGCAGTACTTC.

In this sample, this clonotype turned up a few times. The rearrangement joins TRBV12-3 or TRBV12-4 to TRBJ2-1; 10 nucleotides match TRBD1. The CDR3 consists of 13 residues. The junction had 4 bases not matched to a gene; V was cut back by 5 bases and J by 9 bases. The CDR3 DNA reads as TGTGCCAGCAGTAGACAGGGGGCAGGTGAGCAGTTCTTC. This translates into CASSRQGAGEQFF.

The V gene is TRBV28, the J gene TRBJ2-3; D possibly corresponds to TRBD2 (5 bases). The CDR3 has 16 amino acids. Germline V gives CDR1 MDHEN, CDR2 SYDVKM. Trimming removed 3 bases from V and 3 bases from J, with 16 bases in between. The chain's CDR3 is CASSFEGSWVTDTQYF. CDR3 nucleotides: TGTGCCAGCAGTTTTGAGGGCAGTTGGGTGACAGATACGCAGTATTTT. The whole variable domain, remainder taken from reference TRBV28 and TRBJ2-3, is DVKVTQSSRYLVKRTGEKVFLECVQDMDHENMFWYRQDPGLGLRLIYFSYDVKMKEKGDIPEGYSVSREKKERFSLILESASTNQTSMYLCASSFEGSWVTDTQYFGPGTRLTVL.

This chain links TRBV2 with TRBJ2-1, with D perhaps matching TRBD2 (6 bases). Trimming cost V 2 bases and J 6 bases, with 23 bases left between them. CDR1 is SNHLY, CDR2 FYNNEI, per germline. This CDR3 is built from 18 residues. This CDR3 is CASSETRDFDPSPNEQFF. The CDR3 DNA is TGTGCCAGCAGTGAAACTCGGGACTTCGACCCATCGCCCAATGAGCAGTTCTTC.

This clonotype has a handful of counts. This chain uses TRBV20-1 with TRBJ2-4; D is uncertain. There are 14 residues in the CDR3. The V and J ends lost 4 bases and 5 bases respectively, with 15 bases between them. The germline V gene encodes CDR1 DFQATT and CDR2 SNEGSKA (reference sequence). The CDR3 bases are TGCAGTGCTAAAATTCGTCAGGAAGAAAACATTCAGTACTTC. Protein sequence: CSAKIRQEENIQYF.

V is TRBV27 and J is TRBJ2-5, with unresolved D. Germline-derived CDR1 and CDR2 are MNHEY and SMNVEV (reference sequence). The CDR3 consists of 14 residues. The V and J ends lost 6 bases and 5 bases respectively, with 16 bases between them. The CDR3 loop is CASSPPFSVETQYF. CDR3 DNA sequence: TGTGCCAGCAGCCCCCCCTTCTCCGTCGAGACCCAGTACTTC.

The gene calls are TRBV7-2 and TRBJ1-3; no clear D. Per germline, CDR1 SGHTA and CDR2 FQGNSA. The V end lost 3 bases, the J end lost 0 bases, and 9 bases lay between the germline ends. The CDR3 consists of 15 residues. CDR3 nucleotides: TGTGCCAGCAGCTTCGCTGACTACTCTGGAAACACCATATATTTT. Protein: CASSFADYSGNTIYF. The complete variable domain, with remaining parts taken from reference TRBV7-2 and TRBJ1-3, reads GAGVSQSPSNKVTEKGKDVELRCDPISGHTALYWYRQSLGQGLEFLIYFQGNSAPDKSGLPSDRFSAERTGGSVSTLTIQRTQQEDSAVYLCASSFADYSGNTIYFGEGSWLTVV.

The count of this clonotype is one. The chain couples TRBV6-6 to TRBJ2-6; D uncertain. The V gene lost 5 bases and the J gene lost 6 bases, with 14 bases spanning the gap. Germline V gives CDR1 MNHNY, CDR2 SVGAGI (reference sequence). This CDR3 comprises 15 residues. CDR3 residues: CASSHGGSEANVLTF. CDR3 nucleotide sequence: TGTGCCAGCAGTCATGGTGGGTCCGAGGCCAACGTCCTGACTTTC.

This sequence joins TRBV29-1 and TRBJ1-2, with 12 bases identical to TRBD1. With V trimmed by 7 bases and J by 7 bases, 10 bases remained unmatched. The CDR3 has 14 amino acids. Germline CDR1 SQVTM, CDR2 ANQGSEA. CDR3 bases: TGCAGCGGGCTTACGGGACAGGGGGCTTCTGGCTACACCTTC. Encoded protein: CSGLTGQGASGYTF.